Described below is a single T cell receptor (beta chain) sequence and its context. This sample is drawn from a study of T-cell reconstitution after alpha-beta-depleted transplantation in children. CDR1 and CDR2 (germline): SSHAT, FNYEAQ (reference sequence). V lost 5 bases and J 3 bases, leaving 10 bases between the germline ends. The CDR3 runs 13 residues. The authors prepared the TCRbeta library with unique molecular identifiers. TCRdb ran MiXCR on the PCR reads and lists one entry per CDR3 protein. The sample lists some 600,000 distinct CDR3 sequences, 16% occurring once. The chain uses TRBV7-7 and TRBJ1-1; no definite D call. This specimen was PBMCs from the stem cell graft donor, taken from the stem cell graft. The sequence derives from a human donor who donated a stem cell graft to a child with acute myeloid leukemia. As DNA, the CDR3 is TGTGCCAGCAGCCGGTTTATGGACACTGAAGCTTTCTTT. Its translation is CASSRFMDTEAFF.